The 27 T cell receptor beta chains below come from one sample, sequenced in a study of sequential checkpoint blockade in melanoma. Sequencing used immunoSEQ multiplex PCR; TCRdb keeps in-frame clones, though not all of them. The top ten hold 8.7% of the sample, which has 7,000 to 9,500 clones, about 55% seen once. Documented treatment: randomized to nivolumab then ipilimumab (arm A) or the reverse (arm B). The source was CD8+ T cells sorted from blood (inferred from file names), collected from a patient given nivolumab and ipilimumab in sequence. These receptors were obtained from a human donor with melanoma.

CDR3 sequence: CASTSLSGNTIYF. Written as DNA, the CDR3 is TGTGCCTCCACATCCCTGTCCGGAAACACCATATATTTT. V is TRBV10-3 and J is TRBJ1-3; D is unresolved. Germline CDR1 reads ENHRY; CDR2 reads SYGVKD. The CDR3 consists of 13 residues. The V and J ends lost 11 bases and 4 bases respectively, with 15 bases between them.

The V gene is TRBV7-6, the J gene TRBJ1-1; 8 bases align to TRBD1. V shed 5 bases and J 5 bases; nucleotides not matched to a gene: 10. The length of the CDR3 is 15 residues. The germline V gene encodes CDR1 SGHVS and CDR2 FNYEAQ. The CDR3 DNA reads as TGTGCCAGCAGCATCGGGACAGGCGGTAATACTGAAGCTTTCTTT. Its translation is CASSIGTGGNTEAFF. The entire variable domain, with the rest obtained from reference TRBV7-6 and TRBJ1-1, is as follows: GAGVSQSPRYKVTKRGQDVALRCDPISGHVSLYWYRQALGQGPEFLTYFNYEAQQDKSGLPNDRFSAERPEGSISTLTIQRTEQRDSAMYRCASSIGTGGNTEAFFGQGTRLTVV.

This chain uses TRBV10-2 with TRBJ2-7; 11 nucleotides match TRBD1. Germline V gene lookup returns CDR1 WSHSY and CDR2 SAAADI. The CDR3 consists of 16 residues. Trimming took 7 bases from V and 3 from J; bases not matched to a gene: 11. This CDR3 is CASKGAGGQGGYEQYF. DNA for the CDR3: TGCGCCAGCAAGGGGGCCGGGGGACAGGGGGGCTACGAGCAGTACTTC.

The V and J genes are TRBV23-1 and TRBJ2-5, with 8 bases lining up with TRBD2. TRBV23-1 is marked as an open reading frame, function uncertain. The CDR3 has 18 amino acids. The V segment lost 3 bases and the J segment 2 bases; nucleotides outside the gene matches: 14. The CDR3 DNA reads as TGCGCCAGCAGTCAGGGGGAAGGGCGGGAGGCCTTGCAAGAGACCCAGTACTTC. It encodes CASSQGEGREALQETQYF.

The table lists this clone with a few counts. The CDR3 sequence is CASSTRQGKGYEQYF. CDR3 DNA: TGTGCCAGTAGTACTCGACAGGGAAAGGGGTACGAGCAGTACTTC. The rearrangement joins TRBV19 to TRBJ2-7; 7 nucleotides match TRBD1. Looked up from germline, CDR1 is LNHDA and CDR2 is SQIVND (reference sequence). V lost 4 bases, J lost 4 bases, and 10 bases stayed unmatched. This CDR3 is 15 amino acids long.

The chain employs TRBV19 and TRBJ2-1; 8 bases agree with TRBD2. Germline V gene lookup returns CDR1 LNHDA and CDR2 SQIVND (reference sequence). This CDR3 has 16 amino acids. V shed 5 bases, J shed 7 bases, and the junction held 13 bases outside the gene matches. CDR3 loop: CASSVSGLALVNEQFF. The CDR3 bases are TGTGCCAGTAGTGTTTCAGGACTAGCCCTAGTGAATGAGCAGTTCTTC.

V usage is TRBV11-2 and J usage is TRBJ2-7; a weak D match, TRBD1 (5 bases). Germline CDR1 is SGHAT and CDR2 is FQNNGV. V was shortened by 3 bases and J by 3 bases, with 15 bases between the two germline ends. The CDR3 runs to 15 residues. CDR3 sequence reads: CASSFFREGDYEQYF. The CDR3 DNA is TGTGCCAGCAGCTTTTTCAGGGAAGGCGACTACGAGCAGTACTTC.

The chain employs TRBV9 and TRBJ2-7; D call uncertain. In germline, CDR1 is SGDLS, CDR2 YYNGEE. Trimming took 4 bases from V and 5 from J, leaving 10 bases between them. The CDR3 has 12 residues. As DNA, the CDR3 is TGTGCCAGCAGCCTCGGCGGCAACGAGCAGTACTTC. Protein: CASSLGGNEQYF. Looking up the rest from reference TRBV9 and TRBJ2-7 gives the full variable domain: DSGVTQTPKHLITATGQRVTLRCSPRSGDLSVYWYQQSLDQGLQFLIQYYNGEERAKGNILERFSAQQFPDLHSELNLSSLELGDSALYFCASSLGGNEQYFGPGTRLTVT.

The V call is TRBV27, the J call TRBJ1-1, with D perhaps matching TRBD1 (6 bases). This CDR3 has 14 amino acids. V was pared by 5 bases and J by 1 base, with 11 bases between. Germline V gene data show CDR1 as MNHEY and CDR2 as SMNVEV (reference sequence). The CDR3 spells CASSGDIRNTEAFF. In DNA, the CDR3 is TGTGCCAGCAGTGGGGACATAAGGAACACTGAAGCTTTCTTT.

This rearrangement joins TRBV27 to TRBJ2-7, with D possibly being TRBD1 (5 bases). The ends were cut back, 6 bases at V and 3 bases at J, with 12 bases in the middle. Germline assignment: CDR1 MNHEY and CDR2 SMNVEV (reference sequence). This CDR3 has 13 amino acids. CDR3 protein: CASRETAHYEQYF. Here the CDR3 DNA reads TGTGCCAGCAGAGAGACAGCCCACTACGAGCAGTACTTC.

The genes are TRBV6-1 and TRBJ2-3; D possibly corresponds to TRBD1 (5 bases). Deletions cut 2 bases from V and 0 bases from J, with 9 bases between. Germline loops: CDR1 MNHNS, CDR2 SASEGT. The CDR3 runs 15 residues. The CDR3 sequence: CASSELQGSTDTQYF. The CDR3 coding sequence is TGTGCCAGCAGTGAATTGCAGGGAAGCACAGATACGCAGTATTTT.

The chain combines TRBV27 with TRBJ1-1; 8 nucleotides agree with TRBD1. J lost 4 bases, V lost 3 bases, and 4 bases had no gene match. The germline CDR1 and CDR2 sequences are MNHEY and SMNVEV (reference sequence). There are 14 residues in the CDR3. In DNA form, the CDR3 reads TGTGCCAGCAGTTTGTCCGGGACAGGCACTGAAGCTTTCTTT. It yields the protein CASSLSGTGTEAFF.

The chain employs TRBV7-2 and TRBJ2-1, with 10 positions matching TRBD2. J gave up 1 base and V 1 base, and 1 base lay outside the gene matches. The germline CDR1 and CDR2 sequences are SGHTA and FQGNSA. The CDR3 covers 16 residues. CDR3 bases: TGTGCCAGCAGCTTAGGACTAGCGGGTTCCTACAATGAGCAGTTCTTC. The encoded protein is CASSLGLAGSYNEQFF.

This clone is termed medium-sized (0.01 to 0.1%). The V and J genes are TRBV7-9 and TRBJ2-7, with TRBD1 identical over 8 bases. V shed 3 bases and J 2 bases; nucleotides not matched to a gene: 9. There are 16 residues in the CDR3. Germline V gene lookup returns CDR1 SEHNR and CDR2 FQNEAQ (reference sequence). The CDR3 spells CASSLPDRGRPYEQYF. The CDR3 bases are TGTGCCAGCAGCTTGCCCGACAGGGGCAGACCCTACGAGCAGTACTTC.

The gene calls are TRBV27 and TRBJ2-7, with D possibly matching TRBD1 (5 bases). The germline V and J ends were trimmed by 2 bases and 3 bases, with 8 bases remaining between them. Per the germline V gene, CDR1 is MNHEY and CDR2 is SMNVEV (reference sequence). The CDR3 is 13 residues long. The CDR3 coding sequence is TGTGCCAGCAGTTTAAGGGGCGACTACGAGCAGTACTTC. This codes for CASSLRGDYEQYF.

CDR3 nucleotide sequence: TGTGCCAGCAGCTTCCGACAGGGCGATAGCTACGAGCAGTACTTC. Amino acids: CASSFRQGDSYEQYF. The chain is built from TRBV11-2 and TRBJ2-7; 7 bases agree with TRBD1. The CDR3 totals 15 residues. CDR1 SGHAT and CDR2 FQNNGV come from the germline V gene. V trimming: 3 bases; J trimming: 3 bases; junction bases outside the gene matches: 8.

DNA for the CDR3: TGTGCCACCGAAGGGGTGCCCTACGAGCAGTACTTC. This gives the protein CATEGVPYEQYF. This sequence joins TRBV6-1 and TRBJ2-7; TRBD1 might be the D (5 bases). Germline V gene data show CDR1 as MNHNS and CDR2 as SASEGT. The CDR3 extends over 12 amino acids. V dropped 10 bases and J dropped 2 bases, with 12 bases sitting between them.

V usage is TRBV27 and J usage is TRBJ2-5; TRBD1 is a possible D gene (5 bases). The J call may be incorrect, as the DNA end agrees better with TRBJ2-7. CDR1 and CDR2 (germline): MNHEY, SMNVEV (reference sequence). This CDR3 has 13 residues. The CDR3 here is CASSLGAAYEQYF. As DNA, the CDR3 is TGTGCCAGCAGTTTAGGGGCCGCCTACGAGCAGTACTTC.

The CDR3 sequence: CATGEGGGSGYTF. For the CDR3, the DNA is TGTGCCACCGGGGAAGGGGGGGGCTCTGGCTACACCTTC. V is TRBV15 and J is TRBJ1-2, with D possibly matching TRBD1 (6 bases). CDR3 length: 13 residues. V gave up 8 bases and J gave up 7 bases, with 17 bases separating them. Germline V gives CDR1 LNHNV, CDR2 YYDKDF (reference sequence).

The chain links TRBV11-2 to TRBJ1-2; D perhaps matches TRBD1 (5 bases). Germline V lookup: CDR1 SGHAT, CDR2 FQNNGV. The CDR3 sequence is 15 residues long. V lost 1 base to trimming and J lost 5 bases, with 14 bases between them. CDR3 nucleotide sequence: TGTGCCAGCAGCTTAGTCGTCAGGGATTTATATGGCTACACCTTC. Translated: CASSLVVRDLYGYTF.

J is TRBJ2-7 and V is TRBV27; D is undetermined. Trimming cost V 0 bases and J 5 bases, with 8 bases left between them. This CDR3 has 13 residues. Germline V lookup: CDR1 MNHEY, CDR2 SMNVEV (reference sequence). The CDR3 loop reads CASSLSPRNEQYF. The CDR3 DNA reads as TGTGCCAGCAGTTTATCGCCCAGGAACGAGCAGTACTTC.

V gene TRBV9 combines with J gene TRBJ1-2, with a tentative D call TRBD1 (5 bases). Between the trimmed V and J ends, which lost 2 bases and 2 bases, there was a span of 13 bases. This CDR3 is 15 amino acids long. Germline CDR1 SGDLS, CDR2 YYNGEE. CDR3 amino acids: CASSVGRVSNYGYTF. The CDR3 bases are TGTGCCAGCAGCGTGGGCAGGGTCAGCAACTATGGCTACACCTTC.

This clone is medium-sized (0.01 to 0.1%). The chain is built from TRBV30 and TRBJ2-7; TRBD2 might be the D (5 bases). Trimming took off 0 bases at V and 5 bases at J, with 8 bases between the two ends. This CDR3 spans 12 amino acids. The germline V gene has CDR1 GTSNPN and CDR2 SVGIG (reference sequence). CDR3 nucleotides: TGTGCCTGGAGTGTGACTAACCACGAGCAGTACTTC. Translation gives CAWSVTNHEQYF.

V usage is TRBV27 and J usage is TRBJ1-1; 9 bases align to TRBD1. The germline V gene has CDR1 MNHEY and CDR2 SMNVEV (reference sequence). Unmatched junction bases numbered 8, after V lost 6 bases and J lost 6 bases. The length of the CDR3 is 14 residues. This chain's CDR3 is CASSLQTGGAEAFF. The CDR3 DNA follows: TGTGCCAGCAGCCTCCAAACAGGGGGCGCTGAAGCTTTCTTT.

This clone was counted only a few times. The chain recombines TRBV7-2 with TRBJ2-7; the D is unclear. Germline CDR1 SGHTA, CDR2 FQGNSA. Deletions cut 2 bases from V and 2 bases from J, with 10 bases between. The CDR3 sequence is 14 residues long. The CDR3 sequence: CASSLMGRAYEQYF. DNA for the CDR3: TGTGCCAGCAGCTTAATGGGCAGAGCCTACGAGCAGTACTTC.

The gene calls are TRBV15 and TRBJ1-2, with a possible D match to TRBD1 (6 bases). CDR3 length: 15 residues. Between the trimmed V and J ends, which lost 0 bases and 10 bases, there was a span of 18 bases. The V gene's germline CDR1 is LNHNV and CDR2 YYDKDF (reference sequence). CDR3 nucleotides: TGTGCCACCAGCAGAGACACGCAGGGGCCTTGGGACTACACCTTC. Its protein product is CATSRDTQGPWDYTF.

The chain employs TRBV14 and TRBJ2-7, with D tentatively TRBD1 (6 bases). The length of the CDR3 is 14 residues. Per the germline V gene, CDR1 is SGHDN and CDR2 is FVKESK. Trimming removed 1 base at V and 5 bases at J, with 12 bases between. The CDR3 nucleotides read TGTGCCAGCAGCCAAGTCGGGACACATGACGAGCAGTACTTC. Its protein is CASSQVGTHDEQYF.